Listed below are T cell receptor beta chains from one sample, sequenced in a study of cytomegalovirus exposure and HLA in healthy donors. Produced via immunoSEQ multiplex PCR; TCRdb's table is partial and in-frame only. The sample shows 200,000 to 250,000 clones, over 80% of them seen only once. Input material: PBMCs. These receptors originate from a woman in her forties in good health and CMV-seropositive. The CDR3 runs from the conserved cysteine through the conserved F or W. Each record gives: V gene, D gene, J gene, clone size, CDR3 protein, CDR3 DNA. A D gene is named only where the DNA matches it firmly. Not all rows give a size; the values are once, few, many and, for expanded clones, a class.

v_call: TRBV6-5
d_call: TRBD1
j_call: TRBJ1-1
clone_size: .
cdr3_aa: CASSTGQGGISEAFF
cdr3_nt: TGTGCCAGCAGTACAGGACAGGGGGGTATTTCTGAAGCTTTCTTT

v_call: TRBV7-3
d_call: .
j_call: TRBJ2-1
clone_size: few
cdr3_aa: CASSPDVTGLNEQFF
cdr3_nt: TGTGCCAGCAGCCCCGATGTGACAGGTCTCAATGAGCAGTTCTTC

v_call: TRBV6-5
d_call: .
j_call: TRBJ1-2
clone_size: .
cdr3_aa: CASSRLTVSYGYTF
cdr3_nt: TGTGCCAGCAGTCGATTGACAGTTAGCTATGGCTACACCTTC

v_call: TRBV7-2
d_call: TRBD1
j_call: TRBJ1-1
clone_size: .
cdr3_aa: CASSGQENTEAFF
cdr3_nt: TGTGCCAGCAGCGGACAGGAGAACACTGAAGCTTTCTTT

v_call: TRBV11-3
d_call: TRBD1
j_call: TRBJ1-2
clone_size: .
cdr3_aa: CASSTGTGNYGYTF
cdr3_nt: TGTGCCAGCAGCACCGGGACAGGGAACTATGGCTACACCTTC

v_call: TRBV2
d_call: TRBD2
j_call: TRBJ2-7
clone_size: .
cdr3_aa: CASRTSGRYGEQYF
cdr3_nt: TGTGCCAGCAGGACTAGCGGGAGGTACGGCGAGCAGTACTTC

v_call: TRBV19
d_call: TRBD1
j_call: TRBJ1-2
clone_size: once
cdr3_aa: CASSPLDRSHGYTF
cdr3_nt: TGTGCCAGTAGTCCCTTGGACAGGTCCCATGGCTACACCTTC

v_call: TRBV25-1
d_call: .
j_call: TRBJ2-2
clone_size: .
cdr3_aa: CASSADRNTGELFF
cdr3_nt: TGTGCCAGCAGCGCTGACAGGAACACCGGGGAGCTGTTTTTT

v_call: TRBV19
d_call: .
j_call: TRBJ2-3
clone_size: .
cdr3_aa: CASSTQTSTDTQYF
cdr3_nt: TGTGCCAGTAGTACCCAGACTAGCACAGATACGCAGTATTTT

v_call: TRBV19
d_call: TRBD1
j_call: TRBJ2-7
clone_size: .
cdr3_aa: CASTKTGGGGYEQYF
cdr3_nt: TGTGCCAGTACCAAGACAGGGGGGGGAGGGTACGAGCAGTACTTC

v_call: TRBV19
d_call: .
j_call: TRBJ2-5
clone_size: .
cdr3_aa: CASSIRPRAQETQYF
cdr3_nt: TGTGCCAGTAGTATCCGTCCCAGGGCCCAAGAGACCCAGTACTTC

v_call: TRBV12-5
d_call: TRBD1
j_call: TRBJ1-2
clone_size: .
cdr3_aa: CASGLNRGVLDGYTF
cdr3_nt: TGTGCTAGTGGTTTGAACAGGGGAGTTCTGGATGGCTACACCTTC

v_call: TRBV7-9
d_call: .
j_call: TRBJ1-1
clone_size: .
cdr3_aa: CASAAGMNTEAFF
cdr3_nt: TGTGCCAGCGCGGCGGGGATGAACACTGAAGCTTTCTTT

v_call: TRBV11-2
d_call: .
j_call: TRBJ2-3
clone_size: .
cdr3_aa: CASSLGGPTDTQYF
cdr3_nt: TGTGCCAGCAGCTTAGGCGGGCCCACAGATACGCAGTATTTT

v_call: TRBV29-1
d_call: .
j_call: TRBJ1-2
clone_size: .
cdr3_aa: CSVELGEGYGYTF
cdr3_nt: TGCAGCGTTGAGCTGGGGGAGGGGTATGGCTACACCTTC

v_call: TRBV5-6
d_call: .
j_call: TRBJ1-5
clone_size: once
cdr3_aa: CASSLGHLSNQPQHF
cdr3_nt: TGTGCCAGCAGCCTGGGACACCTTAGCAATCAGCCCCAGCATTTT

v_call: TRBV2
d_call: TRBD1
j_call: TRBJ2-1
clone_size: .
cdr3_aa: CASSEEDRARYEQFF
cdr3_nt: TGTGCCAGCAGTGAAGAGGACAGGGCTCGGTATGAGCAGTTCTTC

v_call: TRBV7-2
d_call: .
j_call: TRBJ2-1
clone_size: .
cdr3_aa: CASSLARRAFSYNEQFF
cdr3_nt: TGTGCCAGCAGCTTAGCTAGGAGGGCCTTCTCCTACAATGAGCAGTTCTTC

v_call: TRBV6-5
d_call: .
j_call: TRBJ1-2
clone_size: .
cdr3_aa: CASSYSGQYYGYTF
cdr3_nt: TGTGCCAGCAGTTACAGCGGACAGTACTATGGCTACACCTTC

v_call: TRBV19
d_call: TRBD1
j_call: TRBJ1-2
clone_size: .
cdr3_aa: CASSIGTGYGYTF
cdr3_nt: TGTGCCAGTAGTATAGGGACAGGGTATGGCTACACCTTC

v_call: TRBV18
d_call: TRBD1
j_call: TRBJ2-1
clone_size: once
cdr3_aa: CASSPPGQSYNEQFF
cdr3_nt: TGTGCCAGCTCACCACCGGGACAGTCCTACAATGAGCAGTTCTTC

v_call: TRBV4-2
d_call: .
j_call: TRBJ2-3
clone_size: .
cdr3_aa: CASSQDSPLRGRSTDTQYF
cdr3_nt: TGTGCCAGCAGCCAAGATTCCCCTTTGCGGGGGCGTAGCACAGATACGCAGTATTTT

v_call: TRBV30
d_call: .
j_call: TRBJ2-7
clone_size: .
cdr3_aa: CAWSGTTGPEQYF
cdr3_nt: TGTGCCTGGAGTGGGACAACCGGGCCCGAGCAGTACTTC

v_call: TRBV13
d_call: TRBD1
j_call: TRBJ2-1
clone_size: once
cdr3_aa: CASSSGGNEQFF
cdr3_nt: TGTGCCAGCAGTTCAGGGGGCAATGAGCAGTTCTTC

v_call: TRBV2
d_call: .
j_call: TRBJ1-5
clone_size: .
cdr3_aa: CASHRDSNQPQHF
cdr3_nt: TGTGCCAGCCACAGGGATAGCAATCAGCCCCAGCATTTT

v_call: TRBV18
d_call: .
j_call: TRBJ1-2
clone_size: few
cdr3_aa: CASSPPLQREGYGYTF
cdr3_nt: TGTGCCAGCTCACCACCCCTACAGAGGGAGGGGTATGGCTACACCTTC

v_call: TRBV29-1
d_call: .
j_call: TRBJ1-1
clone_size: .
cdr3_aa: CSVEVDATAATF
cdr3_nt: TGCAGCGTTGAAGTGGATGCGACAGCCGCTACGTTT

v_call: TRBV9
d_call: TRBD1
j_call: TRBJ2-1
clone_size: .
cdr3_aa: CASSVAGQPEQFF
cdr3_nt: TGTGCCAGCAGCGTAGCGGGACAGCCAGAGCAGTTCTTC

v_call: TRBV7-8
d_call: .
j_call: TRBJ1-3
clone_size: .
cdr3_aa: CASSLADPGNGNTIYF
cdr3_nt: TGTGCCAGCAGCTTAGCGGACCCAGGGAATGGAAACACCATATATTTT

v_call: TRBV29-1
d_call: TRBD2
j_call: TRBJ2-1
clone_size: once
cdr3_aa: CSVEVAGGPIGYNEQFF
cdr3_nt: TGCAGCGTTGAGGTAGCGGGAGGGCCCATTGGATACAATGAGCAGTTCTTC

v_call: TRBV7-2
d_call: TRBD2
j_call: TRBJ2-3
clone_size: .
cdr3_aa: CASSLERGGGADTQYF
cdr3_nt: TGTGCCAGCAGCTTAGAACGGGGGGGCGGGGCTGATACGCAGTATTTT

v_call: TRBV7-9
d_call: .
j_call: TRBJ2-7
clone_size: .
cdr3_aa: CSSSTQGHEQYF
cdr3_nt: TGTTCCAGCAGCACACAGGGCCACGAGCAGTACTTC

v_call: TRBV10-1
d_call: TRBD1
j_call: TRBJ1-1
clone_size: .
cdr3_aa: CASIRTGRVVGDTEAFF
cdr3_nt: TGCGCCAGCATAAGGACAGGGAGGGTAGTAGGAGACACTGAAGCTTTCTTT

v_call: TRBV11-2
d_call: TRBD2
j_call: TRBJ2-1
clone_size: few
cdr3_aa: CASSQVGGTSGRVEQFF
cdr3_nt: TGTGCCAGCAGCCAAGTGGGAGGGACTAGCGGGAGGGTTGAGCAGTTCTTC

v_call: TRBV7-2
d_call: .
j_call: TRBJ2-5
clone_size: .
cdr3_aa: CASSLERQPLQEFGTQYF
cdr3_nt: TGTGCCAGCAGCTTAGAGAGACAGCCGCTTCAAGAGTTTGGGACCCAGTACTTC

v_call: TRBV9
d_call: .
j_call: TRBJ2-1
clone_size: .
cdr3_aa: CASSPPGSSYNEQFF
cdr3_nt: TGTGCCAGCAGCCCTCCGGGGTCATCCTACAATGAGCAGTTCTTC

v_call: TRBV27
d_call: .
j_call: TRBJ1-5
clone_size: .
cdr3_aa: CASATGPRSPQHF
cdr3_nt: TGTGCCAGCGCGACAGGTCCTAGATCGCCCCAGCATTTT

v_call: TRBV28
d_call: TRBD1
j_call: TRBJ1-5
clone_size: .
cdr3_aa: CASSSGTGSSQPQHF
cdr3_nt: TGTGCCAGCAGTTCTGGGACAGGCTCAAGTCAGCCCCAGCATTTT

v_call: TRBV27
d_call: .
j_call: TRBJ2-5
clone_size: .
cdr3_aa: CASSLRFLGEQYF
cdr3_nt: TGTGCCAGCAGCCTCAGGTTCCTCGGGGAGCAGTACTTC

v_call: TRBV7-3
d_call: .
j_call: TRBJ2-2
clone_size: .
cdr3_aa: CASRGLQGSGELFF
cdr3_nt: TGTGCCAGCAGGGGACTACAGGGAAGCGGGGAGCTGTTTTTT

v_call: TRBV6-6
d_call: .
j_call: TRBJ1-1
clone_size: once
cdr3_aa: CASTPSGRTRGPEAFF
cdr3_nt: TGTGCCAGCACCCCCTCGGGCCGGACCCGAGGGCCTGAAGCTTTCTTT

v_call: TRBV7-9
d_call: TRBD1
j_call: TRBJ1-4
clone_size: .
cdr3_aa: CASSSGQGWGTNEKLFF
cdr3_nt: TGTGCCAGCAGCTCGGGACAGGGGTGGGGAACTAATGAAAAACTGTTTTTT

v_call: TRBV11-2
d_call: TRBD1
j_call: TRBJ2-7
clone_size: .
cdr3_aa: CASSSARGDRGREQYF
cdr3_nt: TGTGCCAGCAGCTCCGCACGGGGGGACAGGGGACGCGAGCAGTACTTC

v_call: TRBV30
d_call: .
j_call: TRBJ2-1
clone_size: .
cdr3_aa: CAWNPSTGSEQFF
cdr3_nt: TGTGCCTGGAACCCCTCTACAGGGTCCGAGCAGTTCTTC

v_call: TRBV4-2
d_call: .
j_call: TRBJ2-3
clone_size: .
cdr3_aa: CASSQEDTGKPTDTQYF
cdr3_nt: TGTGCCAGCAGCCAAGAGGATACAGGCAAGCCCACAGATACGCAGTATTTT

v_call: TRBV30
d_call: TRBD1
j_call: TRBJ2-1
clone_size: few
cdr3_aa: CAWSVFQGAYNEQFF
cdr3_nt: TGTGCCTGGAGTGTATTCCAGGGGGCCTACAATGAGCAGTTCTTC

v_call: TRBV5-1
d_call: .
j_call: TRBJ2-1
clone_size: .
cdr3_aa: CASSFGRGPYNEQFF
cdr3_nt: TGCGCCAGCAGCTTTGGGCGGGGGCCCTACAATGAGCAGTTCTTC

v_call: TRBV4-1
d_call: .
j_call: TRBJ2-3
clone_size: .
cdr3_aa: CASSRLVRTDTQYF
cdr3_nt: TGCGCCAGCAGCCGACTAGTGAGAACAGATACGCAGTATTTT

v_call: TRBV5-1
d_call: .
j_call: TRBJ2-6
clone_size: .
cdr3_aa: CASSLRSGASSGANVLTF
cdr3_nt: TGCGCCAGCAGCTTGCGGTCAGGGGCCTCCTCTGGGGCCAACGTCCTGACTTTC

v_call: TRBV13
d_call: .
j_call: TRBJ1-1
clone_size: .
cdr3_aa: CASSTGLNTEAFF
cdr3_nt: TGTGCCAGCAGTACAGGGTTGAACACTGAAGCTTTCTTT

v_call: TRBV5-1
d_call: TRBD2
j_call: TRBJ2-1
clone_size: .
cdr3_aa: CASRGTLADYNEQFF
cdr3_nt: TGCGCCAGCAGAGGGACCCTAGCGGACTACAATGAGCAGTTCTTC